This entry is about one TCR beta chain. The data are from a study of blood T cells in healthy people across ages. Together with a sample-barcoded 5' primer, a J-beta primer mix was included in a second PCR lasting about 6 to 11 cycles. A tag from a template-switch adaptor with 12 random nucleotides marked each cDNA molecule. TCRdb redid the calling of the 5' RACE reads with MiXCR, one entry per CDR3 protein. The data hold about 1,400,000 distinct CDR3 sequences, with around 55% observed a single time. CDR3 length: 17 amino acids. The V gene end was trimmed by 4 bases and the J gene end by 6 bases; junction bases not matched to a gene: 16. Germline lookup yields CDR1 LGHNA and CDR2 YNFKEQ.

The sequencing sample was made of blood. This TCR was recovered from a man younger than 35 in good health. The chain is built from TRBV4-2 and TRBJ1-1; 8 bases agree with TRBD1. The CDR3 sequence is CASSLERTGLAFPEAFF. CDR3 nucleotide sequence: TGTGCCAGCAGCCTTGAAAGGACAGGGTTGGCTTTCCCTGAAGCTTTCTTT.